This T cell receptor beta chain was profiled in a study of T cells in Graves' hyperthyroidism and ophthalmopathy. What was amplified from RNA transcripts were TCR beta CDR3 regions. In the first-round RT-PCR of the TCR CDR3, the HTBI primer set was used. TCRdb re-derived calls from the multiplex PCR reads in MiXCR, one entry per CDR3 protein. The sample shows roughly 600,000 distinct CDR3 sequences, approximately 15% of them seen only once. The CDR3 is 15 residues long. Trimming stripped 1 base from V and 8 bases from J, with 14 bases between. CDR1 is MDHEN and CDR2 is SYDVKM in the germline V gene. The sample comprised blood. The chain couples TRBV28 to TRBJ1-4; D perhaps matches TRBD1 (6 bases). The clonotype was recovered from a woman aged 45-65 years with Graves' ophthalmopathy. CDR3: CASSLSGDTYEKLFF. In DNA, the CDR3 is TGTGCCAGCAGTTTATCAGGGGACACCTACGAAAAACTGTTTTTT.